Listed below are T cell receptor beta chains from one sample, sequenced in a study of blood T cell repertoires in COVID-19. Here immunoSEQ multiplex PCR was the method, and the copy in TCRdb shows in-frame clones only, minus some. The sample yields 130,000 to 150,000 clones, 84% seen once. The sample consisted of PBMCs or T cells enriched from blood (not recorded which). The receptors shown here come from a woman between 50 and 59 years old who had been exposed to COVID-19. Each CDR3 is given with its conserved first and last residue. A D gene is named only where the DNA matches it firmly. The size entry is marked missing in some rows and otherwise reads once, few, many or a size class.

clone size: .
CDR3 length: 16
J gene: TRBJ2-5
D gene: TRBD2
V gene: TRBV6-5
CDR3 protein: CASSYSVGSGTKTQYF
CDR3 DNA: TGTGCCAGCAGTTACTCGGTTGGAAGTGGGACTAAGACCCAGTACTTC

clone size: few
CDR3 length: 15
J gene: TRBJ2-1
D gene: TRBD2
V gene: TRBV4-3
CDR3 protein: CASSQEIAGSHEQFF
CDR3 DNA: TGCGCCAGCAGCCAAGAGATAGCGGGGTCCCATGAGCAGTTCTTC

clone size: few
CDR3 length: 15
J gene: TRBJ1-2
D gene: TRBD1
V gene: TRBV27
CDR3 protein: CASRPTGGRVYGYTF
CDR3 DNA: TGTGCCAGCAGGCCGACAGGGGGCAGGGTCTATGGCTACACCTTC

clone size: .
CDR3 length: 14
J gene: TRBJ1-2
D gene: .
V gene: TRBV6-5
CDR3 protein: CASSWAGGNYGYTF
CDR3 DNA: TGTGCCAGCAGTTGGGCGGGGGGTAACTATGGCTACACCTTC

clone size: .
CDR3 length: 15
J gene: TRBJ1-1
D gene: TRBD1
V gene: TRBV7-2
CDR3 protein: CASSPQGARYTEAFF
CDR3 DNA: TGTGCCAGCAGCCCGCAGGGGGCGCGGTACACTGAAGCTTTCTTT

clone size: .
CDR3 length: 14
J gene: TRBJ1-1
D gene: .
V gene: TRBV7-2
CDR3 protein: CASRWPLRNTEAFF
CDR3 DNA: TGTGCCAGCAGATGGCCGTTACGGAACACTGAAGCTTTCTTT

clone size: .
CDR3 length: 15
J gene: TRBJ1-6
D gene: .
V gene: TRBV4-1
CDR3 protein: CASSQGRGWNSPLHF
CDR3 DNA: TGCGCCAGCAGCCAAGGACGGGGATGGAATTCACCCCTCCACTTT

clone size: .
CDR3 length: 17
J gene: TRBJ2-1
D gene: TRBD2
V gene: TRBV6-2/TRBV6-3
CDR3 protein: CASSYSKLAGGPGEQFF
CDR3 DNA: TGTGCCAGCAGTTACTCGAAACTAGCGGGAGGGCCAGGTGAGCAGTTCTTC

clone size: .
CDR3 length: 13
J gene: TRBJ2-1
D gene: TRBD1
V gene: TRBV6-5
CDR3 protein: CASSDTGVAEQFF
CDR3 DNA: TGTGCCAGCAGCGATACAGGGGTTGCTGAGCAGTTCTTC

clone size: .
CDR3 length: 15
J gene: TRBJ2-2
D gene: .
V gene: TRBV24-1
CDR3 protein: CATSDPARGTGELFF
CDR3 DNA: TGTGCCACCAGTGATCCCGCCCGGGGGACCGGGGAGCTGTTTTTT

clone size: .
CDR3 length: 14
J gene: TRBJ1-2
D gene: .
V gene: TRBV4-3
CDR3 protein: CASSQERGRSDYTF
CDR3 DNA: TGCGCCAGCAGCCAAGAGAGGGGGAGAAGCGACTACACCTTC

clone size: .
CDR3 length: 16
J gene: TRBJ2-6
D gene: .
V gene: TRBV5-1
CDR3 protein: CASSLAKTSGANVLTF
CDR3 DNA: TGCGCCAGCAGCTTGGCGAAGACTTCTGGGGCCAACGTCCTGACTTTC

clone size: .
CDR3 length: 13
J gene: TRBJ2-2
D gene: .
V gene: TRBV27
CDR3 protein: CATQRGSSGELFF
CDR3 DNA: TGTGCCACCCAGAGGGGGTCTTCCGGGGAGCTGTTTTTT

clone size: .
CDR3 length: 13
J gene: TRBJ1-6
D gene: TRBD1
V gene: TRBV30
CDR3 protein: CAWTGQGQSPLHF
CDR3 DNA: TGTGCCTGGACTGGACAGGGGCAATCACCCCTCCACTTT

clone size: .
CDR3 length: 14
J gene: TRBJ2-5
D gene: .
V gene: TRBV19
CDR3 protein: CASSIAGDGSTQYF
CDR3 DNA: TGTGCCAGTAGTATAGCGGGGGATGGGTCGACCCAGTACTTC

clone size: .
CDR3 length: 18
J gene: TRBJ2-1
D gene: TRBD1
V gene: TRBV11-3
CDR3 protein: CASSPNIRGQGSYNEQFF
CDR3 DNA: TGTGCCAGCAGTCCAAACATCCGGGGACAGGGCTCCTACAATGAGCAGTTCTTC

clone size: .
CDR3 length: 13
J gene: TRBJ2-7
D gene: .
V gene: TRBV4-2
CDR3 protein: CASSQSPAGEQYF
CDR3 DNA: TGTGCCAGCAGCCAATCCCCGGCGGGAGAGCAGTACTTC

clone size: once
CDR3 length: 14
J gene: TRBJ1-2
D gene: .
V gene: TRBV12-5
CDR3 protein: CASGSRTANYGYTF
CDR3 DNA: TGTGCTAGTGGTTCTAGGACAGCTAACTATGGCTACACCTTC

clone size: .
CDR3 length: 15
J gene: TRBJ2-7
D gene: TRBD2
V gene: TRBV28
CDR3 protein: CASTMGGSSSYEQYF
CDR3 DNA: TGTGCCAGCACCATGGGGGGGTCCTCCTCCTACGAGCAGTACTTC

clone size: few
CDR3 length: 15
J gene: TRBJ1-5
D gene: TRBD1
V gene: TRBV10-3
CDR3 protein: CATREDRGQGQPQHF
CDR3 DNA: TGTGCCACCCGGGAAGACAGGGGGCAAGGTCAGCCCCAGCATTTT

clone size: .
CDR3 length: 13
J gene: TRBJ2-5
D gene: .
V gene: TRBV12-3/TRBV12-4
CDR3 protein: CASSLGSGETQYF
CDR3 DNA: TGTGCCAGCAGTTTAGGGTCAGGAGAGACCCAGTACTTC

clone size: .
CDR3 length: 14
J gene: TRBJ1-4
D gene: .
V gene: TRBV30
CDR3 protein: CAWVSGRDNEKLFF
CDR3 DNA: TGTGCCTGGGTGAGCGGACGGGATAATGAAAAACTGTTTTTT

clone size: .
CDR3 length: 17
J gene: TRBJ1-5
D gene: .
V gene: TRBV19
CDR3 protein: CASSKEVMGYSNQPQHF
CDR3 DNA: TGTGCCAGTAGTAAGGAGGTAATGGGCTATAGCAATCAGCCCCAGCATTTT

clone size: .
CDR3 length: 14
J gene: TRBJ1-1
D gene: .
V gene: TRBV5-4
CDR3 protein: CASSLQGIHTEAFF
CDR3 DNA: TGTGCCAGCAGCTTGCAGGGGATCCACACTGAAGCTTTCTTT

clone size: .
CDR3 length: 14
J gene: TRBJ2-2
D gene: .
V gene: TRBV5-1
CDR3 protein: CASSLPSGTGELFF
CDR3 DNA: TGCGCCAGCAGCTTGCCAAGCGGCACCGGGGAGCTGTTTTTT

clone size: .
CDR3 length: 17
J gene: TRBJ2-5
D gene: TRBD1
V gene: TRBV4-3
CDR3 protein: CASSHHSRTGVQETQYF
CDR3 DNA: TGCGCCAGCAGCCATCACTCCCGGACAGGGGTACAAGAGACCCAGTACTTC

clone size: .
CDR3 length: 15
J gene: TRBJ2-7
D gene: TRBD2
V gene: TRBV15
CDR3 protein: CATSGKGAGGYEQYF
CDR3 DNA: TGTGCCACCAGCGGGAAGGGGGCGGGAGGGTACGAGCAGTACTTC

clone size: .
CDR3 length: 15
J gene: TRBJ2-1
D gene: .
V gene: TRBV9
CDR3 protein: CASSVNGVSYNEQFF
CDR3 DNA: TGTGCCAGCAGCGTAAACGGGGTCTCCTACAATGAGCAGTTCTTC

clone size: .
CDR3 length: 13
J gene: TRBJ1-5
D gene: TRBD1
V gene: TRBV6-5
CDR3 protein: CASRQGVQQPQHF
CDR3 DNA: TGTGCCAGCAGACAGGGGGTGCAACAGCCCCAGCATTTT

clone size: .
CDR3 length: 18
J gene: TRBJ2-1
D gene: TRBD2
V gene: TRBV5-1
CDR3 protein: CASSLGRLAGVSYNEQFF
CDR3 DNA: TGCGCCAGCAGCTTGGGTCGGCTAGCGGGAGTTTCCTACAATGAGCAGTTCTTC

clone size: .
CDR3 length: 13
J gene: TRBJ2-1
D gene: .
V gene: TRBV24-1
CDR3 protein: CATSDTDRNEQFF
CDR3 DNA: TGTGCCACCAGTGACACGGACAGAAATGAGCAGTTCTTC

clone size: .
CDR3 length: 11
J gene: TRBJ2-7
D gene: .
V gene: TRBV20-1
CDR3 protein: CSALADYEQYF
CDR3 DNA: TGCAGTGCCCTGGCTGACTACGAGCAGTACTTC

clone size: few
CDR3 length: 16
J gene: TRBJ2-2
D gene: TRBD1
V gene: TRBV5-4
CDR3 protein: CASSLGQGASTGELFF
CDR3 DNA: TGTGCCAGCAGCCTAGGACAGGGGGCGTCCACCGGGGAGCTGTTTTTT

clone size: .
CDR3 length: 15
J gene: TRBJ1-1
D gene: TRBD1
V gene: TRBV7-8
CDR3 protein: CASSSGQGSGTEAFF
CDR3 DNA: TGTGCCAGCAGCTCCGGACAGGGTTCGGGGACTGAAGCTTTCTTT

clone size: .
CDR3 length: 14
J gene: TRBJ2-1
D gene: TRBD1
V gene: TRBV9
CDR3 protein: CASTGADSYNEQFF
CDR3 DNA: TGTGCCAGTACAGGGGCTGACTCCTACAATGAGCAGTTCTTC

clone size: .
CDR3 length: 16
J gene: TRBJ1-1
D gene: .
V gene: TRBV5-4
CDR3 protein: CASSLGPQGARTEAFF
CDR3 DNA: TGTGCCAGCAGCTTGGGCCCACAGGGAGCGAGAACTGAAGCTTTCTTT

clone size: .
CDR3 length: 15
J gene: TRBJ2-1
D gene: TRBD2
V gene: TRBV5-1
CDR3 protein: CASSGRGTSSNEQFF
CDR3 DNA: TGCGCCAGCAGCGGTCGCGGGACTAGCTCCAATGAGCAGTTCTTC

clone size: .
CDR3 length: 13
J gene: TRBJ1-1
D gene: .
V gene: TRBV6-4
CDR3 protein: CASSDYQGTEAFF
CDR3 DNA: TGTGCCAGCAGTGACTACCAGGGGACTGAAGCTTTCTTT

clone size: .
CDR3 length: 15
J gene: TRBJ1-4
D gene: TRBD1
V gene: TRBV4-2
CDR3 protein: CASSPYRGSNEKLFF
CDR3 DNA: TGTGCCAGCAGCCCGTACAGGGGCTCTAATGAAAAACTGTTTTTT

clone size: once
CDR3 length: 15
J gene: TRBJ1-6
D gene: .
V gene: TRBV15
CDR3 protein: CATSGDPSYNSPLHF
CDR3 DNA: TGTGCCACCTCAGGGGACCCCTCCTATAATTCACCCCTCCACTTT

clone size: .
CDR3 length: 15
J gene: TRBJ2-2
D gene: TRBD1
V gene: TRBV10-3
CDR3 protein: CAIRGDRENTGELFF
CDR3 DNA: TGTGCCATCAGGGGTGACAGGGAGAACACCGGGGAGCTGTTTTTT

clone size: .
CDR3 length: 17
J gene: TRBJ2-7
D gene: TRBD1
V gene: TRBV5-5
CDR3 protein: CASSWLPLGTGANEQYF
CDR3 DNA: TGTGCCAGCAGCTGGCTACCCTTGGGGACAGGGGCCAACGAGCAGTACTTC

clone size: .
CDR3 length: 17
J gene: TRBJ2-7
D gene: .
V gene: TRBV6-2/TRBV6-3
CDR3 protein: CASSYTTTGPGTYEQYF
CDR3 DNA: TGTGCCAGCAGTTACACAACGACAGGCCCGGGAACCTACGAGCAGTACTTC

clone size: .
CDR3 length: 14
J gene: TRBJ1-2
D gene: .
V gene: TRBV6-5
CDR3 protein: CASSYPLTGLGYTF
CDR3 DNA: TGTGCCAGCAGTTACCCTTTGACAGGCCTCGGCTACACCTTC

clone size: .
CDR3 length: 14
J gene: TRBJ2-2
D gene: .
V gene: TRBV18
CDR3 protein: CASTDRGNTGELFF
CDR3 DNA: TGTGCCAGCACGGATCGGGGGAACACCGGGGAGCTGTTTTTT

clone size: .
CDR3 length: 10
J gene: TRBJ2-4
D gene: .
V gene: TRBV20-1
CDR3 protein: CSAGEECQYF
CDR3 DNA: TGCAGTGCCGGGGAGGAGTGTCAGTACTTC

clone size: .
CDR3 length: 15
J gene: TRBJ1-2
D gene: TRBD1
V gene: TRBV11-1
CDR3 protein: CASSSGQGPNYGYTF
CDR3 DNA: TGTGCCAGCAGCTCCGGACAGGGACCCAACTATGGCTACACCTTC

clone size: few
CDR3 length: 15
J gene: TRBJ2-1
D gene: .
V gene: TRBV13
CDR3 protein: CASSLWLASYNEQFF
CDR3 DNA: TGTGCCAGCAGCTTGTGGCTGGCCTCCTACAATGAGCAGTTCTTC

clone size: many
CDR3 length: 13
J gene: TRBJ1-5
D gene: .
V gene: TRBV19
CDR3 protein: CASSSGGRQPQHF
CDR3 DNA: TGTGCCAGTAGTTCGGGGGGTCGTCAGCCCCAGCATTTT

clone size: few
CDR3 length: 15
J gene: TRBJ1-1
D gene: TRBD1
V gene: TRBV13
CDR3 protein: CASSSIRDSKTEAFF
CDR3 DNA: TGTGCCAGCAGCTCAATCCGGGACAGCAAAACTGAAGCTTTCTTT

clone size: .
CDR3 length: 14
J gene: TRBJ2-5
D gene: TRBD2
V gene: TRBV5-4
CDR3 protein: CASSSTSGMETQYF
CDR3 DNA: TGTGCCAGCAGCTCGACTAGCGGGATGGAGACCCAGTACTTC

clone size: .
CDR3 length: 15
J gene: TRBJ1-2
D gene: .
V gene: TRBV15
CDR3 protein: CATSSVPGEGDGYTF
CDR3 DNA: TGTGCCACCAGCAGCGTCCCAGGGGAGGGTGATGGCTACACCTTC

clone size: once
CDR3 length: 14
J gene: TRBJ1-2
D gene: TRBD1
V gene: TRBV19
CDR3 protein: CASTRTGGLEGYTF
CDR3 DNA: TGTGCCAGTACAAGGACAGGGGGTCTCGAGGGCTACACCTTC

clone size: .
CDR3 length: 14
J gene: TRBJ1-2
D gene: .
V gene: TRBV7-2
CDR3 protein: CASSTGLADYGYTF
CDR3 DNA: TGTGCCAGCAGCACGGGACTGGCCGACTATGGCTACACCTTC

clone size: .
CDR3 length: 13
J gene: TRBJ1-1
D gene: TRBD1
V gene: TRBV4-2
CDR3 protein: CASSQSGGTEAFF
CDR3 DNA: TGTGCCAGCAGCCAGTCAGGGGGTACTGAAGCTTTCTTT